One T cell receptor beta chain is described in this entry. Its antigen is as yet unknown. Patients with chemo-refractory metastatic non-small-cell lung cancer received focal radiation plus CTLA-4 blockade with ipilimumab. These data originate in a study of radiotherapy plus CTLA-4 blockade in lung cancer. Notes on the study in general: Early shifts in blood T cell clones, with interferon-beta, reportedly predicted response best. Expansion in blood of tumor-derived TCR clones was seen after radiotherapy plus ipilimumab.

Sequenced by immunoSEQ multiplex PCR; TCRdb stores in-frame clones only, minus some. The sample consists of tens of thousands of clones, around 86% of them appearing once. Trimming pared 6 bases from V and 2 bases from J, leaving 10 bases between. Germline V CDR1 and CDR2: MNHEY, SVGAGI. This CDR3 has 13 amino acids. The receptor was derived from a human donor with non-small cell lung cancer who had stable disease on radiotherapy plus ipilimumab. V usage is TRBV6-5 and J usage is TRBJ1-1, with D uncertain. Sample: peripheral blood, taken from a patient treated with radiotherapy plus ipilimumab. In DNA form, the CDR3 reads TGTGCCAGCAGAACCACACCCAACACTGAAGCTTTCTTT. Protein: CASRTTPNTEAFF.